This is a list of T cell receptor beta chains from one sample in a study of CD8 T cells in Susac syndrome. TCRdb independently ran MiXCR on the immunoSEQ multiplex PCR reads; one entry per CDR3 protein. Here the sample spans about 100,000 distinct CDR3 sequences, 95% being singletons. The sequencing input was CD8+ T cells from PBMCs. The origin of the receptors is a human donor with Susac syndrome. The CDR3 runs from the conserved cysteine through the conserved F or W. Fields, in order: V gene, CDR3 protein.

V gene: TRBV5-1
CDR3 protein: CASSLGQPFSGNTIYF

V gene: TRBV18
CDR3 protein: CASSTGWEAAEQFF

V gene: TRBV12-3/TRBV12-4
CDR3 protein: CASRPGERDEKLFF

V gene: TRBV29-1
CDR3 protein: CSVEDSVYEQFF

V gene: TRBV5-1
CDR3 protein: CASSAGTSRISTDTQYF

V gene: TRBV20-1
CDR3 protein: CSANPRLRRNTEAFF

V gene: TRBV12-3/TRBV12-4
CDR3 protein: CASSFTGPQETQYF

V gene: TRBV3-1
CDR3 protein: CASSQERLAGNEQFF

V gene: TRBV29-1
CDR3 protein: CSVEDDQPGHAEYEQYF

V gene: TRBV13
CDR3 protein: CASSVTGTPNYGYTF

V gene: TRBV4-1
CDR3 protein: CASSQDAGGSPLHF

V gene: TRBV4-1
CDR3 protein: CASSQDREGEAFF

V gene: TRBV15
CDR3 protein: CATSGGVQNEQFF

V gene: TRBV29-1
CDR3 protein: CSVGQGAEKLFF

V gene: TRBV3-1
CDR3 protein: CASSPWTGAYNSPLHF

V gene: TRBV7-2
CDR3 protein: CASSLVKGTSGGLFF

V gene: TRBV12-3/TRBV12-4
CDR3 protein: CASSPLRSTDTQYF

V gene: TRBV4-1
CDR3 protein: CASSQDPLGGRQPQHF

V gene: TRBV5-1
CDR3 protein: CASSPVTNTGELFF

V gene: TRBV12-3/TRBV12-4
CDR3 protein: CASSLGQGVGYEQYF

V gene: TRBV29-1
CDR3 protein: CSVEGGFGGDEQYF

V gene: TRBV14
CDR3 protein: CASSQDRGGVEVEQFF

V gene: TRBV9
CDR3 protein: CASSVAATTEPQHF

V gene: TRBV7-6
CDR3 protein: CASSTGTGGQPQHF

V gene: TRBV12-3/TRBV12-4
CDR3 protein: CASSFGVEAFF

V gene: TRBV6-1
CDR3 protein: CASTSRAGVNNEQFF

V gene: TRBV20-1
CDR3 protein: CSARGGFDNEQFF

V gene: TRBV12-3/TRBV12-4
CDR3 protein: CASSLGQGQYF

V gene: TRBV12-3/TRBV12-4
CDR3 protein: CASSPLWAVNYGYTF

V gene: TRBV20-1
CDR3 protein: CSAHFGGQGNQPQHF

V gene: TRBV20-1
CDR3 protein: CSASTVRQGTDTQYF

V gene: TRBV20-1
CDR3 protein: CSAPPTSGNEQYF

V gene: TRBV19
CDR3 protein: CASSIALAAYNEQFF